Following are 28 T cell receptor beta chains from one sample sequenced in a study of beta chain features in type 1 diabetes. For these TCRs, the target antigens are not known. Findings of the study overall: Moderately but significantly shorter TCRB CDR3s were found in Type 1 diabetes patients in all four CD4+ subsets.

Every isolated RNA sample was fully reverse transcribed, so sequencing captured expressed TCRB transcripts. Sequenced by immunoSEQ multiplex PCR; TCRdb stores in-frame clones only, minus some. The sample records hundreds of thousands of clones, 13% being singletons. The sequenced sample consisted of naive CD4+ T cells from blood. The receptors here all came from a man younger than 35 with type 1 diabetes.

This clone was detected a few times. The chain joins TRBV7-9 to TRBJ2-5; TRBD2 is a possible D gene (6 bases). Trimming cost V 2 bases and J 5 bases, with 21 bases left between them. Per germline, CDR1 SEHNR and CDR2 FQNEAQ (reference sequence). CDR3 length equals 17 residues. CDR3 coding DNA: TGTGCCAGCAGCTTAAGCGCCTCCGGGGGTGATCTGGAGACCCAGTACTTC. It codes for CASSLSASGGDLETQYF.

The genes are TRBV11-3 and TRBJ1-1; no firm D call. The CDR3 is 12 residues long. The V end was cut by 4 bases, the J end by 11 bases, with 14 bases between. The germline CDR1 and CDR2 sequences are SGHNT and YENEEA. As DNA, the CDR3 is TGTGCCAGCAGCTCAAACAGACTTGGGGCTTTCTTT. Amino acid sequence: CASSSNRLGAFF.

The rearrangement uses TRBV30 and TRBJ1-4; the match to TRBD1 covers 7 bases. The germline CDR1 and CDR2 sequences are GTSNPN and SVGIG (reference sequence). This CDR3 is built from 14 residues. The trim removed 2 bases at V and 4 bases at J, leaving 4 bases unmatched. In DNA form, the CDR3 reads TGTGCCTGGAGTAGGACAGGCGGTAATGAAAAACTGTTTTTT. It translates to CAWSRTGGNEKLFF.

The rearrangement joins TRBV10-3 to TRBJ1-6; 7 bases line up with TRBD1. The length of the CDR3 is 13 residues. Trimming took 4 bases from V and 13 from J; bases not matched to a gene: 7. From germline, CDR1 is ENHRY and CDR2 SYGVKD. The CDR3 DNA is TGTGCCATCAGTGGCACAGGGGCGGGTCCCCTCCACTTT. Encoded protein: CAISGTGAGPLHF.

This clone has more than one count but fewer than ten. CDR3 residues: CASGDWNQPQHF. The CDR3 nucleotides read TGTGCCAGCGGAGATTGGAATCAGCCCCAGCATTTT. The chain recombines TRBV25-1 with TRBJ1-5, with D unclear. This CDR3 contains 12 residues. Trimming pared 8 bases from V and 4 bases from J, leaving 9 bases between. Germline loops: CDR1 MGHDK, CDR2 SYGVNS.

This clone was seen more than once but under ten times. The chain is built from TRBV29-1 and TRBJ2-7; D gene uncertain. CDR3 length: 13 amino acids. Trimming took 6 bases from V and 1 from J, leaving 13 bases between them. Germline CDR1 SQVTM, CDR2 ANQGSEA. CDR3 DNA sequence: TGCAGCGTGGCCCGGTTGGGGTCCTACGAGCAGTACTTC. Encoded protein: CSVARLGSYEQYF.

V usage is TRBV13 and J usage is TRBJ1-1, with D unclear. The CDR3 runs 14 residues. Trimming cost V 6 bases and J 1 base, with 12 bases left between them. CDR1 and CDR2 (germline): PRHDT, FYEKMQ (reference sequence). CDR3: CASRFRAGNTEAFF. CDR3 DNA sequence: TGTGCCAGCAGATTTAGGGCGGGGAACACTGAAGCTTTCTTT. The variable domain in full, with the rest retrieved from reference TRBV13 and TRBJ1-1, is AAGVIQSPRHLIKEKRETATLKCYPIPRHDTVYWYQQGPGQDPQFLISFYEKMQSDKGSIPDRFSAQQFSDYHSELNMSSLELGDSALYFCASRFRAGNTEAFFGQGTRLTVV.

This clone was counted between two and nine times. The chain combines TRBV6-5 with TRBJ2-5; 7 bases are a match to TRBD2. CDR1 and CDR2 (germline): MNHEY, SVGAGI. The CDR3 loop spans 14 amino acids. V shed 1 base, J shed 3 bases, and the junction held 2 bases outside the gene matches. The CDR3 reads CASSYFGGKETQYF. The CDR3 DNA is TGTGCCAGCAGTTACTTCGGGGGGAAAGAGACCCAGTACTTC.

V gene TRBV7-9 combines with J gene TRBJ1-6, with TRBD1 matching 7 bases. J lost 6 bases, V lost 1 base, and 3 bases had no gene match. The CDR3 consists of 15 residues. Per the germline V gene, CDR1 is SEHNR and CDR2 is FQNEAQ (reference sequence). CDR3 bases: TGTGCCAGCAGCTTAGGAACAGGGGTTAATTCACCCCTCCACTTT. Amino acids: CASSLGTGVNSPLHF.

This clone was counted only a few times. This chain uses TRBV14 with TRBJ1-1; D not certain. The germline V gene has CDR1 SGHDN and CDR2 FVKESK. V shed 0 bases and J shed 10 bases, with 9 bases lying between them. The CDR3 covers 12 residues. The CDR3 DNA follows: TGTGCCAGCAGCCAAGATCAAGGGAGAGCTTTCTTT. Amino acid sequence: CASSQDQGRAFF.

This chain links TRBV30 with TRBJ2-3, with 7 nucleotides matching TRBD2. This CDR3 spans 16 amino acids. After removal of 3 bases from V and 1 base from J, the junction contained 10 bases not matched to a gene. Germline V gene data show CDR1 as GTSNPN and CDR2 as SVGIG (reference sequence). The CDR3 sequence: CAWRKGGGTRTDTQYF. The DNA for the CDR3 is TGTGCCTGGAGGAAGGGCGGGGGAACCCGCACAGATACGCAGTATTTT. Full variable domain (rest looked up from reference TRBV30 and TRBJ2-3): SQTIHQWPATLVQPVGSPLSLECTVEGTSNPNLYWYRQAAGRGLQLLFYSVGIGQISSEVPQNLSASRPQDRQFILSSKKLLLSDSGFYLCAWRKGGGTRTDTQYFGPGTRLTVL.

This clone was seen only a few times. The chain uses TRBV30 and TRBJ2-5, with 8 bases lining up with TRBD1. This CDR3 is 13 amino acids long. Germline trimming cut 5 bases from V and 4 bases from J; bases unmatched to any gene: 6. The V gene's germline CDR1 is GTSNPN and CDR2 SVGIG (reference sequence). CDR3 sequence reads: CAWGGQGGETQYF. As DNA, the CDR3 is TGTGCCTGGGGTGGACAGGGAGGAGAGACCCAGTACTTC.

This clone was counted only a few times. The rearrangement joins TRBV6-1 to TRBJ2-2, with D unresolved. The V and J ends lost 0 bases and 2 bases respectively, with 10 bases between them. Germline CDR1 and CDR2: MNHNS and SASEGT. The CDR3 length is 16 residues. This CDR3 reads CASSEAWVGNTGELFF. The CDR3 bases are TGTGCCAGCAGTGAAGCGTGGGTCGGAAACACCGGGGAGCTGTTTTTT.

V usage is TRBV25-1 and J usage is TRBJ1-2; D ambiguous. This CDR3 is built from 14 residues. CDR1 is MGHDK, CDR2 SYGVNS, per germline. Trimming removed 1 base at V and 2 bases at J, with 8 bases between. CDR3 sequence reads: CASSESTRNYGYTF. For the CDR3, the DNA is TGTGCCAGCAGTGAATCGACCCGGAACTATGGCTACACCTTC.

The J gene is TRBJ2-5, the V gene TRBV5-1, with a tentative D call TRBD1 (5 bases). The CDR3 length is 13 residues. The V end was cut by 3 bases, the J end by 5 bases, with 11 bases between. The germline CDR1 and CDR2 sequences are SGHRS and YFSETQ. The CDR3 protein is CASSSTVVETQYF. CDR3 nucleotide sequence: TGCGCCAGCAGCTCGACAGTCGTGGAGACCCAGTACTTC.

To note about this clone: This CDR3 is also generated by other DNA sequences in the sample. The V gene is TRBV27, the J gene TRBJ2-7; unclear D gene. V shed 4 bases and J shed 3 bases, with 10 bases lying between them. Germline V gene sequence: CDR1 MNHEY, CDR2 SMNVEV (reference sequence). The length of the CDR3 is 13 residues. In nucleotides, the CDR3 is TGTGCCAGCAGTTCCAAGGGTGGCTACGAGCAGTACTTC. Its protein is CASSSKGGYEQYF.

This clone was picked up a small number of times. In nucleotides, the CDR3 is TGTGCCAGCAGCCCCACTAGCGTGGCAGATACGCAGTATTTT. Translation: CASSPTSVADTQYF. V usage is TRBV28 and J usage is TRBJ2-3; TRBD2 aligns across 7 bases. Germline values: CDR1 MDHEN, CDR2 SYDVKM. This CDR3 has 14 amino acids. V shed 6 bases, J shed 4 bases, and the junction held 7 bases outside the gene matches.

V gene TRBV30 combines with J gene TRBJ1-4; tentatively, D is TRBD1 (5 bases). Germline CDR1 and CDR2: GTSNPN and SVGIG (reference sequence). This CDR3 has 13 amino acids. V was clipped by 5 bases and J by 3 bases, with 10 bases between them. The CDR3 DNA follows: TGTGCCTGGGCCGGCAGGGCTAATGAAAAACTGTTTTTT. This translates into CAWAGRANEKLFF.

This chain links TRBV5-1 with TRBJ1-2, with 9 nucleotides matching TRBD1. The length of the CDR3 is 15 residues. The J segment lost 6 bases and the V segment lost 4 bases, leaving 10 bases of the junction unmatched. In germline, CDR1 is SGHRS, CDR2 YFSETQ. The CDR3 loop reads CASSRETRQGDGYTF. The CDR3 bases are TGCGCCAGCAGCCGAGAAACTCGACAGGGGGATGGCTACACCTTC.

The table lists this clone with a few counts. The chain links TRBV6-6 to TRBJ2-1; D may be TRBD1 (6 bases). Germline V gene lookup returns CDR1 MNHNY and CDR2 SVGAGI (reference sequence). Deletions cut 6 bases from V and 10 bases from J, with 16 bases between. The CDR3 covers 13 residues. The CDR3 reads CASSNWGQTEQFF. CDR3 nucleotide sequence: TGTGCCAGCAGCAATTGGGGACAAACAGAGCAGTTCTTC.

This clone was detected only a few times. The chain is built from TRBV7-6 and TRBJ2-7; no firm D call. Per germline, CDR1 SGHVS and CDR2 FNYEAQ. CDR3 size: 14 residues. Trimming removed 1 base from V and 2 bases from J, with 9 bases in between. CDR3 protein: CASSLVYGAYEQYF. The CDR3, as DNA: TGTGCCAGCAGCTTAGTGTACGGAGCCTACGAGCAGTACTTC.

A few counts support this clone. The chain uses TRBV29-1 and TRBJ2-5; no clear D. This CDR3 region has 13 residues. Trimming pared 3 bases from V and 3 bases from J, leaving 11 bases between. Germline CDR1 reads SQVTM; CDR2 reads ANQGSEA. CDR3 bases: TGCAGCGTTGACTATTCCCAGGAAGAGACCCAGTACTTC. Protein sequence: CSVDYSQEETQYF.

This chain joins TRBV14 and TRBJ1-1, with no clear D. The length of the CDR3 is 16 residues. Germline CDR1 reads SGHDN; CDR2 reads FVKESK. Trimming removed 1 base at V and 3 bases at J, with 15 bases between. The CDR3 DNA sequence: TGTGCCAGCAGCCAAGGGGAGAGTTCAGTCTACACTGAAGCTTTCTTT. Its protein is CASSQGESSVYTEAFF.

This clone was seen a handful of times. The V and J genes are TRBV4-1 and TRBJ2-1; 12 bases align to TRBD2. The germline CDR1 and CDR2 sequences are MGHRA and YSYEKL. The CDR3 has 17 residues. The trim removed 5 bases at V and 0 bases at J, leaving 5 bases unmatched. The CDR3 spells CASSSTSGGISYNEQFF. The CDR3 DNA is TGCGCCAGCAGCTCCACTAGCGGGGGGATCTCCTACAATGAGCAGTTCTTC.

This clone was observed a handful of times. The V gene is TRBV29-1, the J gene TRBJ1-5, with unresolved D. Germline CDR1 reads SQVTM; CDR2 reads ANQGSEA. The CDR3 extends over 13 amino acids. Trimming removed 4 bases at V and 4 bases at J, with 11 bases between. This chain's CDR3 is CSVGAVGNQPQHF. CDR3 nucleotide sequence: TGCAGCGTTGGGGCCGTAGGAAATCAGCCCCAGCATTTT. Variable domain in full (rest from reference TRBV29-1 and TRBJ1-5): SAVISQKPSRDICQRGTSLTIQCQVDSQVTMMFWYRQQPGQSLTLIATANQGSEATYESGFVIDKFPISRPNLTFSTLTVSNMSPEDSSIYLCSVGAVGNQPQHFGDGTRLSIL.

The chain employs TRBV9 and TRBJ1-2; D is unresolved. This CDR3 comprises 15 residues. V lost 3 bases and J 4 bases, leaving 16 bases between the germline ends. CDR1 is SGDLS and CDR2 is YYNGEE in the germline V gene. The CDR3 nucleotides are TGTGCCAGCAGCGCCCCCCCGGGAGGGCCCTATGGCTACACCTTC. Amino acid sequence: CASSAPPGGPYGYTF.

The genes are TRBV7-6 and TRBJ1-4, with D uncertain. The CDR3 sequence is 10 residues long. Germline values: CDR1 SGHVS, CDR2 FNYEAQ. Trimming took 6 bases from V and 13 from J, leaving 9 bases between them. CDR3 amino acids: CASSQAGLFF. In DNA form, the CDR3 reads TGTGCCAGCAGTCAGGCGGGACTGTTTTTT. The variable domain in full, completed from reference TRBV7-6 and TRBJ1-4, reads GAGVSQSPRYKVTKRGQDVALRCDPISGHVSLYWYRQALGQGPEFLTYFNYEAQQDKSGLPNDRFSAERPEGSISTLTIQRTEQRDSAMYRCASSQAGLFFGSGTQLSVL.

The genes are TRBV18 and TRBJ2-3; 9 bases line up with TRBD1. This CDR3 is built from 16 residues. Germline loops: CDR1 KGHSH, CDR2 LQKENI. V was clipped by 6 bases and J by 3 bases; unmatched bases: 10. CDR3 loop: CASSLKWTGETDTQYF. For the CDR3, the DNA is TGTGCCAGCTCCCTCAAGTGGACAGGGGAGACAGATACGCAGTATTTT.